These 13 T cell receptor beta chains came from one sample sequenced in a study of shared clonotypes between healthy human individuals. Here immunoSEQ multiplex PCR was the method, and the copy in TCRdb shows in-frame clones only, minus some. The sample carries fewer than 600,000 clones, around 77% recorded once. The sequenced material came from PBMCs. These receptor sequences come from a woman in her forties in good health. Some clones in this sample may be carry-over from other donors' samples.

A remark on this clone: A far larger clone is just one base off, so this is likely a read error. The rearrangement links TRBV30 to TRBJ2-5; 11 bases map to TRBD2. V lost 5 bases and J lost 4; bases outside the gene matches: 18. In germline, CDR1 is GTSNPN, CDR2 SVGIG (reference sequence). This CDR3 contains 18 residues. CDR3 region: CAWGLFSGRAWWRETQYF. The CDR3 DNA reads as TGTGCCTGGGGCCTATTTAGCGGGAGGGCCTGGTGGAGAGAGACCCAGTACTTC.

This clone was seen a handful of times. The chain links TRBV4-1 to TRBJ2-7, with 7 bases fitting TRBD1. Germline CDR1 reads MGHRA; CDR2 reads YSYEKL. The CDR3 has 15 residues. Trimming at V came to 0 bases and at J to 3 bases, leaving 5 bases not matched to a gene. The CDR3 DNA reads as TGCGCCAGCAGCCAAGAGGGGGACAGTCGCTACGAGCAGTACTTC. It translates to CASSQEGDSRYEQYF.

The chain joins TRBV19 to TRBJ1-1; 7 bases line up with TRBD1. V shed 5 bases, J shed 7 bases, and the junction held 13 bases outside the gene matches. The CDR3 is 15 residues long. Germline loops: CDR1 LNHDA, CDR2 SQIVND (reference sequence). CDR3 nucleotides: TGTGCCAGTAGTTCTTTTAGGAGAGGGGGCTTTGAAGCTTTCTTT. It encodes CASSSFRRGGFEAFF. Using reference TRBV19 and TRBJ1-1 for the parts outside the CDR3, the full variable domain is DGGITQSPKYLFRKEGQNVTLSCEQNLNHDAMYWYRQDPGQGLRLIYYSQIVNDFQKGDIAEGYSVSREKKESFPLTVTSAQKNPTAFYLCASSSFRRGGFEAFFGQGTRLTVV.

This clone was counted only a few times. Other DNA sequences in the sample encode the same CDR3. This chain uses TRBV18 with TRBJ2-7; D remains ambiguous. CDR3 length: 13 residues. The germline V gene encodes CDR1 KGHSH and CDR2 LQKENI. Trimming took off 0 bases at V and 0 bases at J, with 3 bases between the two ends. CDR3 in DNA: TGTGCCAGCTCACCACCCTTCTCCTACGAGCAGTACTTC. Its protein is CASSPPFSYEQYF.

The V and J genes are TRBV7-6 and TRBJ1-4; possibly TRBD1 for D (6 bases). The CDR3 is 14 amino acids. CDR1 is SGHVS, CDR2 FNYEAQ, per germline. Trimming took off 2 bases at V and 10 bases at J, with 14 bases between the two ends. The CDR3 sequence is CASSLPGASRKLFF. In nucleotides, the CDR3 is TGTGCCAGCAGCTTACCGGGGGCAAGCCGAAAACTGTTTTTT.

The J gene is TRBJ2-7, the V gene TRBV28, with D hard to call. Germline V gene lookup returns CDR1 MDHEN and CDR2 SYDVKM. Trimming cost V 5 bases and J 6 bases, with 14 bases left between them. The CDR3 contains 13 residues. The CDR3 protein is CASSPVFGREQYF. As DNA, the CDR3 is TGTGCCAGCAGTCCGGTCTTTGGGCGCGAGCAGTACTTC. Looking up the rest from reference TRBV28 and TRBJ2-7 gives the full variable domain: DVKVTQSSRYLVKRTGEKVFLECVQDMDHENMFWYRQDPGLGLRLIYFSYDVKMKEKGDIPEGYSVSREKKERFSLILESASTNQTSMYLCASSPVFGREQYFGPGTRLTVT.

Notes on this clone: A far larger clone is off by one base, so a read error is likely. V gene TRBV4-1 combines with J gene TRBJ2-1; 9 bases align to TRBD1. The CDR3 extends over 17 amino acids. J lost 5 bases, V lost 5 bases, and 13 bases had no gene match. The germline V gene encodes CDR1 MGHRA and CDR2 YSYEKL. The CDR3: CASSGQGSLSSHNEQFF. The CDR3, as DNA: TGCGCCAGCAGCGGACAGGGGTCGTTGTCATCCCACAATGAGCAGTTCTTC.

CDR3 in DNA: TGTGCCAGCAGCTTGGCAGGCTATGGCTACACCTTC. Protein product: CASSLAGYGYTF. This chain uses TRBV11-2 with TRBJ1-2; D remains ambiguous. The CDR3 is 12 residues long. Trimming cost V 3 bases and J 4 bases, with 6 bases left between them. Germline assignment: CDR1 SGHAT and CDR2 FQNNGV.

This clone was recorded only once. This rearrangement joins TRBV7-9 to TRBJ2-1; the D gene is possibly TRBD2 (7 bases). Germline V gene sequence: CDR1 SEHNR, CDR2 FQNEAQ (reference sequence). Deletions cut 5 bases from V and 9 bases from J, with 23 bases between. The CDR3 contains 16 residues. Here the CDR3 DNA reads TGTGCCAGCAGCCCCTACCCTAGGGGGGGTGGGGGTGAGCAGTTCTTC. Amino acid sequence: CASSPYPRGGGGEQFF.

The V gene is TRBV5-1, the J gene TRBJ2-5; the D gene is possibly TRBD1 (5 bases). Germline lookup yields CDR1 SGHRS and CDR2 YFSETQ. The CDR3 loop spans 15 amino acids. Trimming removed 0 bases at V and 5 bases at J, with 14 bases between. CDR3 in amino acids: CASSLATRGRETQYF. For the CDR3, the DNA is TGCGCCAGCAGCTTGGCGACAAGGGGTCGGGAGACCCAGTACTTC.

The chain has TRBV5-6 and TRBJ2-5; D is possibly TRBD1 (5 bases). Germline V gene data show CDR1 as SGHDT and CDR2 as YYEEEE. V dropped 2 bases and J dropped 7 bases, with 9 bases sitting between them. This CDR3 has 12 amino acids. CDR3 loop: CASSFTQGTQYF. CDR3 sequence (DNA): TGTGCCAGCAGCTTTACCCAGGGGACCCAGTACTTC.

DNA for the CDR3: TGCGCCAGCAGCCAAGAAGTCGCTAGCGGCTTCACAGATACGCAGTATTTT. Its translation is CASSQEVASGFTDTQYF. The rearrangement uses TRBV4-1 and TRBJ2-3; 7 bases line up with TRBD2. The germline CDR1 and CDR2 sequences are MGHRA and YSYEKL. Losses at the gene ends were 0 bases for V and 2 bases for J; bases not matched to a gene: 8. CDR3 size: 17 residues.

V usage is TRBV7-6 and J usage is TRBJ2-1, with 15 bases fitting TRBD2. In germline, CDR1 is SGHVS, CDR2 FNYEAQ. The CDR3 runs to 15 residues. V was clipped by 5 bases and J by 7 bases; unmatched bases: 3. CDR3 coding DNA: TGTGCCAGCAGCCCCGGACTAGCGGGAGGGAATGAGCAGTTCTTC. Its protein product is CASSPGLAGGNEQFF. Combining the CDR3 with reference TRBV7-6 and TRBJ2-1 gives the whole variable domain GAGVSQSPRYKVTKRGQDVALRCDPISGHVSLYWYRQALGQGPEFLTYFNYEAQQDKSGLPNDRFSAERPEGSISTLTIQRTEQRDSAMYRCASSPGLAGGNEQFFGPGTRLTVL.